The 4 T cell receptor beta chains reported below all come from one sample, sequenced in a study of tumour-infiltrating T cells in Burkitt lymphoma. The data were produced by immunoSEQ multiplex PCR, yet TCRdb's version contains in-frame clones alone and is incomplete. The sample has roughly 1,300 clones, around an eighth seen once. Sequencing was performed on tumor tissue. The source is a human donor with Burkitt lymphoma.

This clone was counted between two and nine times. The V call is TRBV9, the J call TRBJ1-1; no firm D call. Trimming left V 0 bases short and J 0 bases short, with 12 bases between. The CDR3 has 16 residues. The germline gives CDR1 SGDLS, CDR2 YYNGEE. CDR3 protein: CASSVGAAMMNTEAFF. The CDR3, as DNA: TGTGCCAGCAGCGTAGGGGCAGCTATGATGAACACTGAAGCTTTCTTT.

The DNA of the CDR3 is TGTGCCAGCAGCCTCCGCAGGGGTACTGAAGCTTTCTTT. Protein product: CASSLRRGTEAFF. The chain joins TRBV7-2 to TRBJ1-1; D may be TRBD1 (6 bases). V was shortened by 5 bases and J by 5 bases, with 12 bases between the two germline ends. The CDR3 contains 13 residues. Germline-derived CDR1 and CDR2 are SGHTA and FQGNSA. Based on the CDR3 plus reference TRBV7-2 and TRBJ1-1, the full variable domain is GAGVSQSPSNKVTEKGKDVELRCDPISGHTALYWYRQSLGQGLEFLIYFQGNSAPDKSGLPSDRFSAERTGGSVSTLTIQRTQQEDSAVYLCASSLRRGTEAFFGQGTRLTVV.

The chain has TRBV7-9 and TRBJ2-3; no definite D call. Germline-derived CDR1 and CDR2 are SEHNR and FQNEAQ (reference sequence). V lost 1 base and J lost 4, with 3 bases in between. The CDR3 totals 12 residues. The CDR3 region is CASSLGPDTQYF. DNA of the CDR3: TGTGCCAGCAGCTTAGGGCCAGATACGCAGTATTTT.

This clone was seen a few times. The rearrangement uses TRBV7-9 and TRBJ1-1; the match to TRBD1 covers 7 bases. CDR1 is SEHNR, CDR2 FQNEAQ, per germline (reference sequence). V trimming: 3 bases; J trimming: 0 bases; junction bases outside the gene matches: 4. The CDR3 covers 15 residues. CDR3 amino acids: CASSFGGQMNTEAFF. CDR3 DNA: TGTGCCAGCAGCTTCGGGGGACAGATGAACACTGAAGCTTTCTTT.